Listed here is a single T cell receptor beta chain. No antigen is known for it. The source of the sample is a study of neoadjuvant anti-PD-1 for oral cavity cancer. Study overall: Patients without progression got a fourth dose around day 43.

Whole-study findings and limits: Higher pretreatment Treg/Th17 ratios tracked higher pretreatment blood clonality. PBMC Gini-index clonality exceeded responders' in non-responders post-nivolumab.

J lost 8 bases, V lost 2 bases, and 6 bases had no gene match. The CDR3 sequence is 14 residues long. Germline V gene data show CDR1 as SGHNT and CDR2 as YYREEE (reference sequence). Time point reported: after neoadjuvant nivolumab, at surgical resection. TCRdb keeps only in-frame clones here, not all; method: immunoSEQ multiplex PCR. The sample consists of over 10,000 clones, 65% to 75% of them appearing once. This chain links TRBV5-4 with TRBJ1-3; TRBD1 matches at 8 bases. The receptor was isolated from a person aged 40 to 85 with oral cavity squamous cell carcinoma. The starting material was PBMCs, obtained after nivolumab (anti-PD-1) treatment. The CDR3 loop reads CASSLGDRGDTIYF. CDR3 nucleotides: TGTGCCAGCAGCTTAGGCGACAGGGGAGACACCATATATTTT.